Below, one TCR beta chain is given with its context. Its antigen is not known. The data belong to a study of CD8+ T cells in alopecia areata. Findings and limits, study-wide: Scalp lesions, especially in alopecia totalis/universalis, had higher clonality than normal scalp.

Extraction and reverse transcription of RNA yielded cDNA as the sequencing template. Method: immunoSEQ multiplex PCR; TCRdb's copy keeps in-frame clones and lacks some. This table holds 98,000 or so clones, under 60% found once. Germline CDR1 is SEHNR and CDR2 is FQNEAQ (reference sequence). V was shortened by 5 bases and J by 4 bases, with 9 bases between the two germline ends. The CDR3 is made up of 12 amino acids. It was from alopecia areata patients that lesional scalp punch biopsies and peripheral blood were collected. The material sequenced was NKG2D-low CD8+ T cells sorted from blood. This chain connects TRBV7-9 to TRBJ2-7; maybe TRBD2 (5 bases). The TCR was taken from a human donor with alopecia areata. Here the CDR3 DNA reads TGTGCCAGCAGCCCGGACTTTTACGAGCAGTACTTC. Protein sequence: CASSPDFYEQYF.